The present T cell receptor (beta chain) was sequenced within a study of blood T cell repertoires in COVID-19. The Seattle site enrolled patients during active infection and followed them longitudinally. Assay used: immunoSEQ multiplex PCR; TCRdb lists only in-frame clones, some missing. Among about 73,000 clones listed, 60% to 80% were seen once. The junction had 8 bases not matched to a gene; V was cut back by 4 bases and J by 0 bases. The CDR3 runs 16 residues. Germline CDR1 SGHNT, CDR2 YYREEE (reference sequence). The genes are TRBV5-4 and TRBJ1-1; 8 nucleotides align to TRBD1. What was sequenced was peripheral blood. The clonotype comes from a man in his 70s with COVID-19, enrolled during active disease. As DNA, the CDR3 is TGTGCCAGCAGCCGCGGGGCAGGGGGCATGAACACTGAAGCTTTCTTT. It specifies CASSRGAGGMNTEAFF.